These 9 T cell receptor beta chains share one sample of origin, sequenced in a study of blood T cell repertoires in COVID-19. Assay used: immunoSEQ multiplex PCR; TCRdb lists only in-frame clones, some missing. The data show about 42,000 clones, with around 77% seen just once and roughly a third held by the top ten. Material: peripheral blood. Receptors originate from an elderly woman with acute or convalescent COVID-19.

The chain is built from TRBV29-1 and TRBJ2-5, with D unclear. V was clipped by 4 bases and J by 1 base, with 10 bases between them. CDR3 length equals 13 residues. Per germline, CDR1 SQVTM and CDR2 ANQGSEA. The CDR3 bases are TGCAGCGTTGCCCCGACTTCCCAAGAGACCCAGTACTTC. Its translation is CSVAPTSQETQYF.

This rearrangement joins TRBV6-5 to TRBJ1-6; 8 positions match TRBD1. Germline V gives CDR1 MNHEY, CDR2 SVGAGI. V dropped 5 bases and J dropped 6; count of bases not matched to a gene: 3. The CDR3 is made up of 14 amino acids. The CDR3 region is CASSRDRSNSPLHF. CDR3 nucleotides: TGTGCCAGCAGTCGGGACAGGAGTAATTCACCCCTCCACTTT.

This clone was picked up a small number of times. The rearrangement uses TRBV7-9 and TRBJ2-7, with 7 bases fitting TRBD2. V lost 5 bases, J lost 5 bases, and 9 bases stayed unmatched. This CDR3 has 14 amino acids. Per the germline V gene, CDR1 is SEHNR and CDR2 is FQNEAQ (reference sequence). The chain's CDR3 is CASSTGLGRNEQYF. CDR3 in DNA: TGTGCCAGCAGCACCGGACTAGGTCGAAACGAGCAGTACTTC.

The chain is built from TRBV2 and TRBJ2-1; no firm D call. CDR3 length: 13 residues. Trimming cost V 5 bases and J 2 bases, with 7 bases left between them. Per the germline V gene, CDR1 is SNHLY and CDR2 is FYNNEI. The chain's CDR3 is CASSTGTYNEQFF. CDR3 in DNA: TGTGCCAGCAGTACGGGTACCTACAATGAGCAGTTCTTC.

V is TRBV19 and J is TRBJ2-1; perhaps TRBD2 as D (5 bases). Germline CDR1 is LNHDA and CDR2 is SQIVND (reference sequence). The ends were cut back, 5 bases at V and 6 bases at J, with 14 bases in the middle. CDR3 size: 14 residues. This CDR3 reads CASSPLEGGNEQFF. The DNA of the CDR3 is TGTGCCAGTAGTCCCCTAGAGGGCGGCAATGAGCAGTTCTTC. The full variable domain, with the rest looked up from reference TRBV19 and TRBJ2-1, is DGGITQSPKYLFRKEGQNVTLSCEQNLNHDAMYWYRQDPGQGLRLIYYSQIVNDFQKGDIAEGYSVSREKKESFPLTVTSAQKNPTAFYLCASSPLEGGNEQFFGPGTRLTVL.

The CDR3 region is CASSPGQRSGELFF. CDR3 bases: TGTGCCAGCAGCCCTGGACAGAGGTCCGGGGAGCTGTTTTTT. V is TRBV7-2 and J is TRBJ2-2; D may be TRBD1 (6 bases). Germline values: CDR1 SGHTA, CDR2 FQGNSA. V was clipped by 5 bases and J by 6 bases, with 13 bases between them. The CDR3 contains 14 residues.

This chain uses TRBV7-2 with TRBJ1-5; no clear D gene. This CDR3 has 15 residues. Per the germline V gene, CDR1 is SGHTA and CDR2 is FQGNSA. V lost 1 base and J lost 3, with 10 bases in between. The CDR3 region is CASSLVSVDNQPQHF. The CDR3 nucleotides read TGTGCCAGCAGCTTAGTTTCGGTAGACAATCAGCCCCAGCATTTT.

The V gene is TRBV5-1, the J gene TRBJ2-7; 9 bases fit TRBD1. The CDR3 covers 16 residues. Per germline, CDR1 SGHRS and CDR2 YFSETQ. The ends lost 2 bases at V and 3 bases at J; junction bases unmatched: 9. CDR3 DNA: TGCGCCAGCAGCTTCCTCTCTCCGGGACAGGGCTACGAGCAGTACTTC. Its translation: CASSFLSPGQGYEQYF.

Only one count was recorded for this clone. The V call is TRBV10-1, the J call TRBJ2-7; D is uncertain. The V end was cut by 0 bases, the J end by 3 bases, with 12 bases between. Germline V CDR1 and CDR2: WNHNN, SYGVQD (reference sequence). This CDR3 region has 15 residues. The CDR3 here is CASSESRRVLYEQYF. DNA for the CDR3: TGCGCCAGCAGTGAGTCAAGAAGAGTCCTCTACGAGCAGTACTTC.